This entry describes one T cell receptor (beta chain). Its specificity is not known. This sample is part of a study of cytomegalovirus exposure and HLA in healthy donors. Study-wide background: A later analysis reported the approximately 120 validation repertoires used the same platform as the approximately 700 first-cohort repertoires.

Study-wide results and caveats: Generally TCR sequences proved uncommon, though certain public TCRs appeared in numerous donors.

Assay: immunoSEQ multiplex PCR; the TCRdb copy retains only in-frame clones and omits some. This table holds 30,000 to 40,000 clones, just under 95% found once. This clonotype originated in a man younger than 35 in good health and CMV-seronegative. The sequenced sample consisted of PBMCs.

The CDR3 DNA follows: TGTGCCAGCAGTTTAGGAGGGACAGAGACTCGCTACACCTTC. This translates into CASSLGGTETRYTF. This sequence joins TRBV28 and TRBJ1-2; 7 nucleotides line up with TRBD1. Germline-derived CDR1 and CDR2 are MDHEN and SYDVKM. J lost 9 bases, V lost 2 bases, and 9 bases had no gene match. The CDR3 is made up of 14 amino acids.